Listed here are 17 T cell receptor beta chains from one sample, sequenced in a study of CD8 T cells in ankylosing spondylitis. TCRdb reprocessed the 5' RACE reads with MiXCR, giving one entry per CDR3 protein. The table shows about 140,000 distinct CDR3 sequences, with approximately 10% occurring only once. Sequenced sample: blood, either unsorted or a sorted T cell fraction (not recorded which). The receptors here all came from a female donor with ankylosing spondylitis or in good health (not recorded which).

This chain uses TRBV6-2 or TRBV6-3 with TRBJ2-7; 13 nucleotides match TRBD2. The CDR3 is 15 residues long. V was clipped by 4 bases and J by 2 bases; unmatched bases: 2. Germline-derived CDR1 and CDR2 are MNHEY and SVGEGT. The CDR3 loop is CASSSGTSGAYEQYF. The CDR3, as DNA: TGTGCCAGCAGTTCGGGGACTAGCGGGGCCTACGAGCAGTACTTC.

This chain joins TRBV29-1 and TRBJ1-1; D unclear. The germline V gene has CDR1 SQVTM and CDR2 ANQGSEA. The CDR3 loop spans 13 amino acids. Trimming removed 2 bases at V and 10 bases at J, with 17 bases between. For the CDR3, the DNA is TGCAGCGTTGAACAGAACTATCCGATCGCAGCTTTCTTT. Its protein product is CSVEQNYPIAAFF.

This clonotype appeared many times. The V gene is TRBV27, the J gene TRBJ1-1, with D perhaps matching TRBD1 (5 bases). The CDR3 runs to 14 residues. Germline-derived CDR1 and CDR2 are MNHEY and SMNVEV (reference sequence). V was clipped by 3 bases and J by 4 bases, with 12 bases between them. In nucleotides, the CDR3 is TGTGCCAGCAGTTTGGCTAAGGGGTTCACTGAAGCTTTCTTT. Amino acid sequence: CASSLAKGFTEAFF.

The sample holds many counts of this clonotype. V and J are TRBV12-3 or TRBV12-4 and TRBJ1-2; tentative D call: TRBD1 (5 bases). Trimming removed 4 bases from V and 8 bases from J, with 14 bases in between. CDR3 size: 13 residues. CDR3 residues: CASSSGTPRGYTF. The DNA for the CDR3 is TGTGCCAGCAGTTCTGGGACGCCCCGGGGCTACACCTTC.

A few counts support this clonotype. The chain recombines TRBV5-1 with TRBJ2-2, with D possibly being TRBD2 (6 bases). This CDR3 spans 15 amino acids. Trimming pared 0 bases from V and 4 bases from J, leaving 10 bases between. Germline V gene data show CDR1 as SGHRS and CDR2 as YFSETQ. The DNA for the CDR3 is TGCGCCAGCAGCTTGGGCGGGACCCCCACCGGGGAGCTGTTTTTT. Translating it yields CASSLGGTPTGELFF.

This clonotype was seen repeatedly, ten times or more. The J gene is TRBJ2-5, the V gene TRBV12-3 or TRBV12-4; D ambiguous. The CDR3 runs to 18 residues. V gave up 1 base and J gave up 3 bases, with 21 bases separating them. CDR3 sequence reads: CASSLGLGRPNRKETQYF. As DNA, the CDR3 is TGTGCCAGCAGTTTAGGATTAGGGCGTCCCAATAGAAAAGAGACCCAGTACTTC.

This clonotype was detected many times. The chain joins TRBV29-1 to TRBJ1-2; the D is unclear. Germline V gene data show CDR1 as SQVTM and CDR2 as ANQGSEA. Between the trimmed V and J ends, which lost 6 bases and 0 bases, there was a span of 8 bases. The CDR3 contains 12 residues. CDR3 DNA sequence: TGCAGCGTCTACAGTTCTAACTATGGCTACACCTTC. It yields the protein CSVYSSNYGYTF. Combining the CDR3 with reference TRBV29-1 and TRBJ1-2 gives the whole variable domain SAVISQKPSRDICQRGTSLTIQCQVDSQVTMMFWYRQQPGQSLTLIATANQGSEATYESGFVIDKFPISRPNLTFSTLTVSNMSPEDSSIYLCSVYSSNYGYTFGSGTRLTVV.

Concerning this clonotype: A clone one base away is much larger, so this may be a read error. The chain couples TRBV7-9 to TRBJ2-2; 7 bases align to TRBD1. Germline-derived CDR1 and CDR2 are SEHNR and FQNEAQ (reference sequence). The CDR3 loop spans 15 amino acids. CDR3 region: CASSHRDSGTGKLFF. In DNA form, the CDR3 reads TGTGCCAGCAGCCACCGGGACAGTGGGACCGGGAAGCTGTTTTTT.

This clonotype was observed at least ten times. The chain links TRBV12-3 or TRBV12-4 to TRBJ2-2; no clear D gene. Trimming took 9 bases from V and 4 from J, leaving 12 bases between them. The CDR3 extends over 13 amino acids. CDR3 amino acids: CARTSASTGELFF. The CDR3 DNA sequence: TGTGCCAGGACATCAGCGAGCACCGGGGAGCTGTTTTTT.

This clonotype appeared many times. The rearrangement uses TRBV20-1 and TRBJ1-1; D remains unclear. Germline V gene lookup returns CDR1 DFQATT and CDR2 SNEGSKA (reference sequence). This CDR3 has 12 residues. Trimming took off 0 bases at V and 6 bases at J, with 8 bases between the two ends. CDR3 bases: TGCAGTGCTAGAGATCCTCCGCCTGAAGCTTTCTTT. Its protein is CSARDPPPEAFF.

This clonotype was counted ten times or more. V usage is TRBV5-1 and J usage is TRBJ1-4; perhaps TRBD1 as D (5 bases). The CDR3 is 16 residues long. V lost 2 bases, J lost 4 bases, and 15 bases lay in between. Germline loops: CDR1 SGHRS, CDR2 YFSETQ. CDR3 loop: CASSFAGTKGNEKLFF. As DNA, the CDR3 is TGCGCCAGCAGCTTCGCCGGGACCAAGGGTAATGAAAAACTGTTTTTT.

This clonotype was found many times. This rearrangement joins TRBV29-1 to TRBJ1-1; D gene ambiguous. The CDR3 has 12 residues. The V and J ends lost 3 bases and 0 bases respectively, with 5 bases between them. Germline assignment: CDR1 SQVTM and CDR2 ANQGSEA. CDR3 nucleotide sequence: TGCAGCGTTGACACAGTGAACACTGAAGCTTTCTTT. Protein: CSVDTVNTEAFF.

This clonotype was seen repeatedly, ten times or more. This sequence joins TRBV7-9 and TRBJ2-1, with no clear D. The CDR3 extends over 11 amino acids. Germline CDR1 SEHNR, CDR2 FQNEAQ (reference sequence). The germline V and J ends were trimmed by 5 bases and 8 bases, with 7 bases remaining between them. CDR3 residues: CASSLADEQFF. CDR3 in DNA: TGTGCCAGCAGCCTGGCAGATGAGCAGTTCTTC.

This clonotype was recorded many times. The J gene is TRBJ2-7, the V gene TRBV5-8, with TRBD2 matching 14 bases. V shed 4 bases and J 4 bases; nucleotides not matched to a gene: 7. There are 16 residues in the CDR3. Germline V gene data show CDR1 as SGHTS and CDR2 as YDEGEE. CDR3 nucleotide sequence: TGTGCCAGCAGCCCTGGGACTAGCGGGGGAGTTTACGAGCAGTACTTC. Amino acids: CASSPGTSGGVYEQYF.

Concerning this clonotype: A much larger clonotype is one base distant, so this may be a read error. This chain's CDR3 is CASCGLVHTDTQYF. CDR3 coding DNA: TGTGCCAGCTGTGGACTGGTCCACACAGATACGCAGTATTTT. The J gene is TRBJ2-3, the V gene TRBV11-2, with a weak D call TRBD2 (5 bases). V was shortened by 8 bases and J by 2 bases, with 14 bases between the two germline ends. The CDR3 loop spans 14 amino acids. Germline-derived CDR1 and CDR2 are SGHAT and FQNNGV.

At least ten counts were recorded for this clonotype. V and J are TRBV12-3 or TRBV12-4 and TRBJ1-5; D is undetermined. The CDR3 loop spans 14 amino acids. Trimming cost V 4 bases and J 1 base, with 8 bases left between them. The CDR3 region is CASSSGLSNQPQHF. Written as DNA, the CDR3 is TGTGCCAGCAGTTCCGGTCTAAGCAATCAGCCCCAGCATTTT.

This clonotype was counted ten times or more. V usage is TRBV4-2 and J usage is TRBJ1-1; possibly TRBD1 for D (6 bases). This CDR3 is built from 14 residues. Germline-derived CDR1 and CDR2 are LGHNA and YNFKEQ. V lost 2 bases and J lost 1, with 8 bases in between. The CDR3 here is CASSQPDRNTEAFF. As DNA, the CDR3 is TGTGCCAGCAGCCAACCGGACAGGAACACTGAAGCTTTCTTT.